This T cell receptor (beta chain) was documented in a study of control samples from healthy donors and cancer patients. The germline V gene has CDR1 GTSNPN and CDR2 SVGIG (reference sequence). The CDR3 consists of 13 residues. Clones were sequenced by immunoSEQ multiplex PCR, and TCRdb holds only the in-frame ones, with some missing. The profile shows 84,000 or so clones, about nine tenths of them singletons. Sequenced input: blood. The sequence was collected from a man in his fifties in good health. V usage is TRBV30 and J usage is TRBJ1-1; 7 bases match TRBD1. CDR3 DNA: TGTGCACAAACCCCAGGGGGAAGGACTGAAGCTTTCTTT. Protein product: CAQTPGGRTEAFF.